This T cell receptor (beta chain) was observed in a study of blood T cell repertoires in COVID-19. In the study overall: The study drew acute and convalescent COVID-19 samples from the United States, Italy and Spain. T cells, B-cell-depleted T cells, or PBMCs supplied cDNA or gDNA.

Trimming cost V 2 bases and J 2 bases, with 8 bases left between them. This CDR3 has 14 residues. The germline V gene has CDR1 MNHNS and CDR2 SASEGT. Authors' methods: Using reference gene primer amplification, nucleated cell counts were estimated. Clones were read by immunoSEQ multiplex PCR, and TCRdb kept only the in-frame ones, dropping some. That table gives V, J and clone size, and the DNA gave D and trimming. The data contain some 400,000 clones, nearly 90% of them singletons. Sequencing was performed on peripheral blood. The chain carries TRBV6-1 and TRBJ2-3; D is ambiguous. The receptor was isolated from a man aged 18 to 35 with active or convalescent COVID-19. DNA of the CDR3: TGTGCCAGCAGTGAATTGGCGGACACAGATACGCAGTATTTT. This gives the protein CASSELADTDTQYF.